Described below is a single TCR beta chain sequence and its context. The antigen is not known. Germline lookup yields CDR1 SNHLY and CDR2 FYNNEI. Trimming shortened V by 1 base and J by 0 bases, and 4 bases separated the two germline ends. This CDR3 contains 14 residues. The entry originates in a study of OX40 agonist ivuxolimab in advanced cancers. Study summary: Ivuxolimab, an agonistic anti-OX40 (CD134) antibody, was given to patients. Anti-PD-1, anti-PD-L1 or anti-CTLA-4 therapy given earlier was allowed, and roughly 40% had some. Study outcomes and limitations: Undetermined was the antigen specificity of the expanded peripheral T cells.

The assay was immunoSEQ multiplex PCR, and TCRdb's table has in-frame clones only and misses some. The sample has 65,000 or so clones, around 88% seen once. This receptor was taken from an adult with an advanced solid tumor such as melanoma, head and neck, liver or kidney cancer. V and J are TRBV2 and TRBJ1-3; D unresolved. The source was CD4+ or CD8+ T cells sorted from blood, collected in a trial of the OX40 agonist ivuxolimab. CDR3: CASSEENSGNTIYF. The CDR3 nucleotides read TGTGCCAGCAGTGAAGAGAACTCTGGAAACACCATATATTTT.